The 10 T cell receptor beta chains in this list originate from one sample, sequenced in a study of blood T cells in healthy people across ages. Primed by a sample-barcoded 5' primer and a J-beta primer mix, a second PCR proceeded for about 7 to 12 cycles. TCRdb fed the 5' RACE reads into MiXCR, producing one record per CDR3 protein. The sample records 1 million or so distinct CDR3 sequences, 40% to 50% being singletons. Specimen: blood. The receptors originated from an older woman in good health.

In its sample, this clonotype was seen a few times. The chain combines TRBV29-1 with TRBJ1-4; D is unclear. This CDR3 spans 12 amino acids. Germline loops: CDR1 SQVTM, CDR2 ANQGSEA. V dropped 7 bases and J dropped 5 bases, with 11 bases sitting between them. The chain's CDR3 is CSAWTANEKLFF. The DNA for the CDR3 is TGCAGCGCATGGACGGCGAATGAAAAACTGTTTTTT.

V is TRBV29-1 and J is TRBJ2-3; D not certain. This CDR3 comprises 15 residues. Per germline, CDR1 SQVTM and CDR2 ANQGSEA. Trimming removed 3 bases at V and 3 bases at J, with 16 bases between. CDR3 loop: CSVDTTFKSTDTQYF. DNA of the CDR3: TGCAGCGTTGACACAACATTCAAGTCGACAGATACGCAGTATTTT.

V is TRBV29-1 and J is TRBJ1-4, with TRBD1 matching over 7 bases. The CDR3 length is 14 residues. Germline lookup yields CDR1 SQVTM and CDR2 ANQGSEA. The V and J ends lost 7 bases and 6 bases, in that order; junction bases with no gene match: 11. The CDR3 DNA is TGCAGCGCCGTTTACAGGGGAGGTGATGAAAAACTGTTTTTT. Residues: CSAVYRGGDEKLFF. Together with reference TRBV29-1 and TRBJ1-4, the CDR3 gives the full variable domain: SAVISQKPSRDICQRGTSLTIQCQVDSQVTMMFWYRQQPGQSLTLIATANQGSEATYESGFVIDKFPISRPNLTFSTLTVSNMSPEDSSIYLCSAVYRGGDEKLFFGSGTQLSVL.

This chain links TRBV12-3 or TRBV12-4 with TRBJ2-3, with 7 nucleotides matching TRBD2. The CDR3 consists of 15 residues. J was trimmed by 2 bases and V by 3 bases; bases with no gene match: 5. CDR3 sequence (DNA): TGTGCCAGCAGTTTTGCGGGAGCGCTCACAGATACGCAGTATTTT. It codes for CASSFAGALTDTQYF.

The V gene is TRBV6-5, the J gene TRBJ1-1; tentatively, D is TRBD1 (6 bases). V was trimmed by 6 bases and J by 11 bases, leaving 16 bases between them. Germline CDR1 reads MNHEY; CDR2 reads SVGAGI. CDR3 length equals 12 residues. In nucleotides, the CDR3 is TGTGCCAGCAGCTCCGAAGGGGGGACGGCTTTCTTT. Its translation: CASSSEGGTAFF.

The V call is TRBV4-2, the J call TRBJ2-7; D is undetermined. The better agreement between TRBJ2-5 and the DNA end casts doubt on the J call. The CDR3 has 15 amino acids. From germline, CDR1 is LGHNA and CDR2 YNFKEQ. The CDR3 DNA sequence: TGTGCCAGCCAAGATCGCGGTTCTGGGCGGGAGACCCAGTACTTC. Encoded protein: CASQDRGSGRETQYF.

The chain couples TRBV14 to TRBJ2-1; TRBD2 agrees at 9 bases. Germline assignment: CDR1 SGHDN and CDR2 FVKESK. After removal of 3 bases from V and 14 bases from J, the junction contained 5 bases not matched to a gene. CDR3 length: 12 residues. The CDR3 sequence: CASSHSGTSKFF. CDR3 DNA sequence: TGTGCCAGCAGCCACTCCGGGACTAGCAAGTTCTTC.

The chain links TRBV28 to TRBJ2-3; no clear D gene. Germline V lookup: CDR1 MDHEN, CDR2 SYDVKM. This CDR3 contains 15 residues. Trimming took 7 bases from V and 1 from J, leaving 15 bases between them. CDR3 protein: CASNAGLRGTDTQYF. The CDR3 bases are TGTGCCAGCAACGCAGGCCTACGGGGCACAGATACGCAGTATTTT.

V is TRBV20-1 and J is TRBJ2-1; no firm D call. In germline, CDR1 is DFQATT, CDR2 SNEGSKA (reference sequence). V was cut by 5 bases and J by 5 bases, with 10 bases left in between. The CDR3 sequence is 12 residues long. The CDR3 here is CSAGDGDNEQFF. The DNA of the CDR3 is TGCAGTGCTGGGGATGGGGACAATGAGCAGTTCTTC.

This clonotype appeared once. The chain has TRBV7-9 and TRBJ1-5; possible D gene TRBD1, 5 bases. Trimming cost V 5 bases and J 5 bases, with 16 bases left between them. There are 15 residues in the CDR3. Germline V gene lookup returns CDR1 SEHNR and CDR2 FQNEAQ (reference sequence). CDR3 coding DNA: TGTGCCAGCAGCGCCGAGGGAGCAGGGTATCAGCCCCAGCATTTT. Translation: CASSAEGAGYQPQHF.